The entry below gives a single TCR beta chain sequence along with its context. The antigen is not known. From the reads, TCRdb called clonotypes with MiXCR, one entry per CDR3 protein. The table lists about 920,000 distinct CDR3 sequences, roughly a third of them singletons, with roughly 12% in the top ten. The source of the sample is a study of T cell repertoires in cytomegalovirus infection. Study-wide background: Recently identified HLA-C-restricted CMV epitopes were used, and well-studied HLA-B-restricted CMV epitopes were used as well. Shared public TCR beta signatures pointed to both CMV infection and a matching HLA type. Findings and caveats of the study: Ex vivo responses were dominated by HLA-C-restricted CMV-specific TCR beta clonotypes. Summed frequency of public TCR beta families distinguished CMV carriers with the relevant HLA.

The CDR3 totals 16 residues. Trimming removed 0 bases at V and 4 bases at J, with 17 bases between. Germline-derived CDR1 and CDR2 are DFQATT and SNEGSKA (reference sequence). The input for sequencing was cultured CD8+ T cells from PBMCs, taken from culture after CMV antigen stimulation. The chain recombines TRBV20-1 with TRBJ2-3, with D unresolved. The clonotype was recovered from a human donor in good health (CMV status not recorded). Some clones in this sample may be carry-over from other donors' samples. DNA of the CDR3: TGCAGTGCTAGAGATGCTAGAGGCCTCGTGGCAGATACGCAGTATTTT. It translates to CSARDARGLVADTQYF.